The rows below give T cell receptor beta chains drawn from one sample of a study of T cells in Graves' hyperthyroidism and ophthalmopathy. TCRdb ran MiXCR on the multiplex PCR reads and lists one entry per CDR3 protein. Among roughly 580,000 distinct CDR3 sequences listed, approximately 15% were seen once. Specimen: blood. These receptors originate from a young woman with Graves' hyperthyroidism that later progressed to Graves' ophthalmopathy. Both conserved end residues are part of each CDR3. Each record gives: J gene, clone size, V gene, D gene, CDR3 protein, CDR3 DNA. D genes are given only for firm matches. Part of the rows lack a size; the others show once, few, many or a class for expanded clones.

J gene: TRBJ2-3
clone size: NA
V gene: TRBV5-5
D gene: TRBD1
CDR3 protein: CASSLRQGPADTQYF
CDR3 DNA: TGTGCCAGCAGCCTCCGACAGGGGCCAGCAGATACGCAGTATTTT

J gene: TRBJ1-4
clone size: NA
V gene: TRBV10-3
D gene: NA
CDR3 protein: CATNPGHFATNEKLFF
CDR3 DNA: TGTGCCACGAATCCGGGCCACTTCGCAACTAATGAAAAACTGTTTTTT

J gene: TRBJ2-3
clone size: few
V gene: TRBV19
D gene: NA
CDR3 protein: CASSIGSHLGTDTQYF
CDR3 DNA: TGTGCCAGTAGTATAGGGTCCCACTTAGGCACAGATACGCAGTATTTT

J gene: TRBJ2-1
clone size: NA
V gene: TRBV3-1
D gene: TRBD1
CDR3 protein: CASSHTPSGTGYNEQFF
CDR3 DNA: TGTGCCAGCAGCCACACACCATCCGGGACAGGGTACAATGAGCAGTTCTTC

J gene: TRBJ1-3
clone size: few
V gene: TRBV7-2
D gene: NA
CDR3 protein: CASSLAGQSGNTIYF
CDR3 DNA: TGTGCCAGCAGCTTAGCAGGACAGTCTGGAAACACCATATATTTT

J gene: TRBJ1-2
clone size: many
V gene: TRBV14
D gene: NA
CDR3 protein: CASSQPQAYGYTF
CDR3 DNA: TGTGCCAGCAGCCAGCCACAGGCGTATGGCTACACCTTC

J gene: TRBJ2-7
clone size: many
V gene: TRBV18
D gene: TRBD2
CDR3 protein: CASSPGLANYEQYF
CDR3 DNA: TGTGCCAGCTCGCCGGGACTAGCGAACTACGAGCAGTACTTC

J gene: TRBJ1-1
clone size: NA
V gene: TRBV6-2/TRBV6-3
D gene: NA
CDR3 protein: CAITSRQGSFEAFF
CDR3 DNA: TGTGCCATCACCTCCCGGCAGGGGTCATTTGAAGCTTTCTTT

J gene: TRBJ2-5
clone size: NA
V gene: TRBV11-2
D gene: NA
CDR3 protein: CASSSTGFQETQYF
CDR3 DNA: TGTGCCAGCAGCTCAACGGGGTTCCAAGAGACCCAGTACTTC

J gene: TRBJ1-2
clone size: many
V gene: TRBV11-2
D gene: TRBD1
CDR3 protein: CASSIADPMGQGTYGYTF
CDR3 DNA: TGTGCCAGCAGCATAGCCGACCCAATGGGACAGGGTACCTATGGCTACACCTTC

J gene: TRBJ1-6
clone size: few
V gene: TRBV12-3/TRBV12-4
D gene: NA
CDR3 protein: CASSRTGPIISPLHF
CDR3 DNA: TGTGCCAGCAGTCGGACCGGGCCTATAATTTCACCCCTCCACTTT

J gene: TRBJ1-5
clone size: many
V gene: TRBV19
D gene: NA
CDR3 protein: CASSIERSPIGNQPQHF
CDR3 DNA: TGTGCCAGTAGTATAGAGCGCTCCCCGATCGGCAATCAGCCCCAGCATTTT

J gene: TRBJ1-2
clone size: many
V gene: TRBV2
D gene: TRBD1
CDR3 protein: CASGEQGAGYGYTF
CDR3 DNA: TGTGCCAGCGGGGAACAGGGGGCCGGCTATGGCTACACCTTC